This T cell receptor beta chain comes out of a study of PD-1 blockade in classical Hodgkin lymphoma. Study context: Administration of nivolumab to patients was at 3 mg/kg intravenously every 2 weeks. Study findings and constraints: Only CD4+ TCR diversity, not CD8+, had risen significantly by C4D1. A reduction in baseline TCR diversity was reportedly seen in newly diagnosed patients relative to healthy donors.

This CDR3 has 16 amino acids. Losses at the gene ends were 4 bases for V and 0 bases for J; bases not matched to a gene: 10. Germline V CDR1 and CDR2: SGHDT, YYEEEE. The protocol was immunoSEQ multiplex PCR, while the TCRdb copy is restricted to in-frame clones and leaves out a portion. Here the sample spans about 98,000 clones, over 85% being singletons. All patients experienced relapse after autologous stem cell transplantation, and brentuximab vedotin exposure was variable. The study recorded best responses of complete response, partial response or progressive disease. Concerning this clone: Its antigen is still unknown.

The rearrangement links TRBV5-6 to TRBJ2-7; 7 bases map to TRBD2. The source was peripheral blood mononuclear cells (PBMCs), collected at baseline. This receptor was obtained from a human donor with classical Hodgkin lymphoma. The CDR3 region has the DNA TGTGCCAGCAGCGGGACGTCTGAGCGGGACTCCTACGAGCAGTACTTC. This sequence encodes CASSGTSERDSYEQYF.